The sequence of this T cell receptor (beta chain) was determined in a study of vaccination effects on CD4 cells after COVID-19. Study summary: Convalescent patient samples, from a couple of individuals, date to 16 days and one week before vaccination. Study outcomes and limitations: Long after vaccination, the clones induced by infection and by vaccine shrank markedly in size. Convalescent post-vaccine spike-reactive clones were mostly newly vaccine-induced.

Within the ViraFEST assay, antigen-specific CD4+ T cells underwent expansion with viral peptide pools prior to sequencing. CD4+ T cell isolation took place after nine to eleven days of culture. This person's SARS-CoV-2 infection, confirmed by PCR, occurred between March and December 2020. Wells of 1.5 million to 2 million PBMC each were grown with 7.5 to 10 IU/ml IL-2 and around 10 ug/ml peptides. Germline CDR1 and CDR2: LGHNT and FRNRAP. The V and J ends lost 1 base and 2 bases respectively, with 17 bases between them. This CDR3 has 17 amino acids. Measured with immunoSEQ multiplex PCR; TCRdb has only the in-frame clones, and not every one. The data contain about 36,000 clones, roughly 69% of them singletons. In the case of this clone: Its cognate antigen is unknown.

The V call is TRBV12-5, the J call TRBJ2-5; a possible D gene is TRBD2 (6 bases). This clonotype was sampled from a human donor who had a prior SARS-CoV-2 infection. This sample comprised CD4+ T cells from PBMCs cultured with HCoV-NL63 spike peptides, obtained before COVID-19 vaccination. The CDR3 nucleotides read TGTGCTAGTGGTTTGGGGACTACAGCCCTGTTTCAAGAGACCCAGTACTTC. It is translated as CASGLGTTALFQETQYF.